This T cell receptor beta chain was identified during a study of neurological immune-mediated disorders. This clonotype was detected ten times or more. The ends were cut back, 0 bases at V and 2 bases at J, with 10 bases in the middle. The CDR3 covers 15 residues. CDR1 and CDR2 (germline): SGHRS, YFSETQ. TCRdb re-analysed the 5' RACE reads in MiXCR, keeping a single row per CDR3 protein. The repertoire holds under 90,000 distinct CDR3 sequences, with 10% to 13% as singletons. The gene calls are TRBV5-1 and TRBJ2-3; maybe TRBD1 (6 bases). The sequence derives from a man aged 35-49 years in good health. Sequencing was carried out using PBMCs. The CDR3 DNA reads TGCGCCAGCAGCTTGGGGGGGCCGTCCACAGATACGCAGTATTTT. Residues: CASSLGGPSTDTQYF.